This T cell receptor beta chain stems from a study of OX40 agonist ivuxolimab in advanced cancers. The germline V gene encodes CDR1 SGHRS and CDR2 YFSETQ. This CDR3 comprises 15 residues. With 5 bases clipped from V and 5 bases from J, the junction kept 9 bases outside the gene matches. Only one count was recorded for this clone. Sequenced by immunoSEQ multiplex PCR; TCRdb stores in-frame clones only, minus some. The top ten clones hold around 30% of a sample with about 45,000 clones, about 90% of them seen once. V usage is TRBV5-1 and J usage is TRBJ2-1; 8 bases are shared with TRBD1. Sample: CD4+ or CD8+ T cells sorted from blood, taken in a trial of the OX40 agonist ivuxolimab. The sequence derives from an adult with an advanced solid tumor such as melanoma, head and neck, liver or kidney cancer. The CDR3 loop is CASRDSGGANNEQFF. The CDR3 coding sequence is TGCGCCAGCAGAGATTCAGGGGGCGCAAACAATGAGCAGTTCTTC.